The 10 T cell receptor beta chains presented below share a single source sample, sequenced in a study of blood T cell repertoires in COVID-19. Profiling relied on immunoSEQ multiplex PCR, and the TCRdb table lists in-frame clones only, not all of them. The table has just over 90,000 clones, roughly 79% seen once. Input material: peripheral blood. Every receptor here comes from a human donor in a cohort sampled during active COVID-19.

This rearrangement joins TRBV28 to TRBJ1-5; 8 bases line up with TRBD1. Per the germline V gene, CDR1 is MDHEN and CDR2 is SYDVKM. The CDR3 is made up of 14 amino acids. V gave up 5 bases and J gave up 3 bases; unmatched junction bases: 3. The CDR3 loop reads CASSTTGDNQPQHF. CDR3 nucleotides: TGTGCCAGCAGTACGACAGGGGACAATCAGCCCCAGCATTTT.

With respect to this clone: This sequence may be a read error, since a much larger clone differs from it by one base. V usage is TRBV6-6 and J usage is TRBJ1-2; the D gene is possibly TRBD1 (6 bases). V lost 6 bases and J 2 bases, leaving 10 bases between the germline ends. Germline CDR1 reads MNHNY; CDR2 reads SVGAGI (reference sequence). CDR3 length equals 13 residues. The CDR3 nucleotides read TGTGCCAGCAGCCTCGGACAGAACTATGGCTACACCTTC. Translating gives CASSLGQNYGYTF.

This chain uses TRBV2 with TRBJ2-1; 10 nucleotides line up with TRBD1. Germline-derived CDR1 and CDR2 are SNHLY and FYNNEI. V dropped 6 bases and J dropped 8; count of bases not matched to a gene: 4. This CDR3 comprises 13 residues. CDR3 region: CASRDRGNYEQFF. The CDR3, as DNA: TGTGCCAGCAGGGACAGGGGGAACTATGAGCAGTTCTTC.

The V call is TRBV4-1, the J call TRBJ1-2; no reliable D call. Germline lookup yields CDR1 MGHRA and CDR2 YSYEKL. Trimming removed 0 bases at V and 1 base at J, with 15 bases between. The CDR3 has 17 residues. Here the CDR3 DNA reads TGCGCCAGCAGCCAAGACTCCGGGAGATTCTTTAACTATGGCTACACCTTC. This gives the protein CASSQDSGRFFNYGYTF.

The J gene is TRBJ2-6, the V gene TRBV5-6, with 10 bases aligning to TRBD1. The CDR3 loop spans 17 amino acids. Trimming cost V 5 bases and J 2 bases; bases outside gene matches: 7. CDR1 SGHDT and CDR2 YYEEEE come from the germline V gene. The CDR3 reads CASRAGQGTPGANVLTF. DNA of the CDR3: TGTGCCAGCAGGGCGGGACAGGGGACCCCTGGGGCCAACGTCCTGACTTTC.

The chain joins TRBV28 to TRBJ2-2; 14 nucleotides match TRBD2. The CDR3 covers 14 residues. Per the germline V gene, CDR1 is MDHEN and CDR2 is SYDVKM. Trimming at V came to 8 bases and at J to 5 bases, leaving 1 base not matched to a gene. CDR3 in amino acids: CASGTSGRTGELFF. The CDR3 nucleotides read TGTGCCAGCGGGACTAGCGGGAGAACCGGGGAGCTGTTTTTT.

V gene TRBV5-8 combines with J gene TRBJ2-5, with D perhaps matching TRBD1 (5 bases). CDR1 and CDR2 from the germline V gene are SGHTS and YDEGEE. The V end was cut by 0 bases, the J end by 2 bases, with 11 bases between. The CDR3 is made up of 15 amino acids. The CDR3 region is CASSLGRGVQETQYF. CDR3 DNA: TGTGCCAGCAGCTTGGGTAGGGGCGTACAAGAGACCCAGTACTTC.

The rearrangement uses TRBV28 and TRBJ1-5, with 10 bases that match TRBD1. Germline V gives CDR1 MDHEN, CDR2 SYDVKM. The CDR3 runs 15 residues. J gave up 6 bases and V 7 bases, and 9 bases lay outside the gene matches. The CDR3 DNA follows: TGTGCCAGCACCACCGGGACAGGGGTGGGTCAGCCCCAGCATTTT. It is translated as CASTTGTGVGQPQHF.

DNA of the CDR3: TGTGCCAGTGAAGGGGGACAGTTAGTTAATGAAAAACTGTTTTTT. Its translation: CASEGGQLVNEKLFF. The chain joins TRBV6-5 to TRBJ1-4, with 7 bases fitting TRBD1. The trim removed 9 bases at V and 4 bases at J, leaving 11 bases unmatched. The germline V gene has CDR1 MNHEY and CDR2 SVGAGI. This CDR3 has 15 amino acids.

The chain uses TRBV6-6 and TRBJ2-5, with 8 bases fitting TRBD2. V gave up 5 bases and J gave up 3 bases; unmatched junction bases: 2. Germline V gene data show CDR1 as MNHNY and CDR2 as SVGAGI (reference sequence). The CDR3 length is 13 residues. CDR3 bases: TGTGCCAGCAGTAAGGGACTAGAAGAGACCCAGTACTTC. Translation gives CASSKGLEETQYF.